The 28 T cell receptor beta chains below come from one sample, sequenced in a study of vaccination and CD4 T cells after COVID-19. For these receptors, no antigen is known. Treatment: approximately 11-day PBMC culture with coronavirus spike peptide pools or control peptides (ViraFEST assay). Sequenced with the Oncomine TCR Beta short-read assay was DNA taken from cultured CD4+ T cells. TCRdb fed the PCR reads into MiXCR, producing one record per CDR3 protein. The sample lists about 18,000 distinct CDR3 sequences, about three quarters occurring once. Sequencing was carried out using CD4+ T cells from blood, cultured in vitro. The receptors come from a human donor who had recovered from COVID-19.

This chain connects TRBV7-2 to TRBJ2-5; 7 bases line up with TRBD2. CDR1 SGHTA and CDR2 FQGNSA come from the germline V gene. The CDR3 loop spans 14 amino acids. The junction had 11 bases not matched to a gene; V was cut back by 4 bases and J by 9 bases. The CDR3 sequence: CASSSGARGEAQYF. The CDR3 DNA reads TGTGCCAGCAGCTCTGGGGCCCGGGGGGAGGCCCAGTACTTC.

The genes are TRBV12-3 or TRBV12-4 and TRBJ1-5; 7 nucleotides align to TRBD1. The V and J ends lost 6 bases and 6 bases, in that order; junction bases with no gene match: 5. The CDR3 spans 13 residues. CDR3 coding DNA: TGTGCCAGCAGGCCGACAGGGAGTCAGCCCCAGCATTTT. The encoded protein is CASRPTGSQPQHF.

This clonotype is classed as medium-sized. The chain combines TRBV11-3 with TRBJ1-3; the D gene is possibly TRBD1 (6 bases). This CDR3 has 14 amino acids. CDR1 SGHNT and CDR2 YENEEA come from the germline V gene. Trimming removed 2 bases at V and 4 bases at J, with 9 bases between. CDR3 sequence: CASSLTGKGNTIYF. In DNA, the CDR3 is TGTGCCAGCAGCTTAACAGGGAAGGGAAACACCATATATTTT.

The chain recombines TRBV7-6 with TRBJ1-3; D gene ambiguous. The CDR3 covers 13 residues. The V gene's germline CDR1 is SGHVS and CDR2 FNYEAQ. Trimming removed 7 bases from V and 2 bases from J, with 9 bases in between. The CDR3 loop is CASKGPTGNTIYF. Written as DNA, the CDR3 is TGTGCCAGCAAGGGCCCTACTGGAAACACCATATATTTT.

The chain couples TRBV7-3 to TRBJ2-1, with 7 bases lining up with TRBD2. This CDR3 spans 16 amino acids. Trimming at V came to 5 bases and at J to 4 bases, leaving 11 bases not matched to a gene. The germline V gene encodes CDR1 SGHTA and CDR2 FQGTGA. The CDR3: CASSPVGGMGYNEQFF. DNA for the CDR3: TGTGCCAGCAGCCCCGTCGGGGGGATGGGATACAATGAGCAGTTCTTC.

This chain links TRBV19 with TRBJ1-2; TRBD1 matches at 9 bases. The CDR3 runs 15 residues. V lost 2 bases, J lost 7 bases, and 8 bases stayed unmatched. CDR1 is LNHDA and CDR2 is SQIVND in the germline V gene (reference sequence). The CDR3 loop reads CASSIQGTGLSGYTF. The CDR3 DNA follows: TGTGCCAGTAGTATACAAGGGACAGGGTTGAGTGGCTACACCTTC.

The chain uses TRBV2 and TRBJ2-5; 7 positions match TRBD1. The V gene's germline CDR1 is SNHLY and CDR2 FYNNEI. This CDR3 spans 13 amino acids. V shed 7 bases and J 5 bases; nucleotides not matched to a gene: 7. CDR3 in amino acids: CASTRNRGETQYF. The CDR3 DNA reads as TGTGCCAGCACCCGAAACAGGGGCGAGACCCAGTACTTC.

CDR3 region: CAGGGVSNEKLFF. CDR3 in DNA: TGTGCCGGCGGGGGCGTGTCTAATGAAAAACTGTTTTTT. This chain uses TRBV7-9 with TRBJ1-4; tentative D call: TRBD1 (6 bases). This CDR3 spans 13 amino acids. In germline, CDR1 is SEHNR, CDR2 FQNEAQ (reference sequence). V lost 11 bases to trimming and J lost 3 bases, with 13 bases between them. Supplemented by reference TRBV7-9 and TRBJ1-4, the full variable domain reads DTGVSQNPRHKITKRGQNVTFRCDPISEHNRLYWYRQTLGQGPEFLTYFQNEAQLEKSRLLSDRFSAERPKGSFSTLEIQRTEQGDSAMYLCAGGGVSNEKLFFGSGTQLSVL.

The J gene is TRBJ1-6, the V gene TRBV20-1; 7 nucleotides match TRBD1. The V gene end was trimmed by 3 bases and the J gene end by 9 bases; junction bases not matched to a gene: 14. The CDR3 is 16 residues long. Germline V gene data show CDR1 as DFQATT and CDR2 as SNEGSKA (reference sequence). The CDR3 sequence: CSARIKFRDSGSPLHF. The CDR3 DNA reads as TGCAGTGCTAGGATAAAATTCCGGGACAGCGGTTCACCCCTCCACTTT.

CDR3 protein: CSARTGVAKNIQYF. CDR3 sequence (DNA): TGCAGTGCTAGAACCGGGGTAGCCAAAAACATTCAGTACTTC. The V call is TRBV20-1, the J call TRBJ2-4, with a tentative D call TRBD2 (5 bases). Trimming took off 2 bases at V and 0 bases at J, with 8 bases between the two ends. This CDR3 comprises 14 residues. CDR1 is DFQATT, CDR2 SNEGSKA, per germline (reference sequence).

The chain carries TRBV4-3 and TRBJ2-2; the match to TRBD2 covers 8 bases. CDR1 LGHNA and CDR2 YSLEER come from the germline V gene. Trimming cost V 3 bases and J 5 bases; bases outside gene matches: 11. This CDR3 is 17 amino acids long. CDR3 sequence reads: CASSHVPGLARTGELFF. The CDR3 bases are TGCGCCAGCAGCCACGTTCCTGGACTAGCTAGGACCGGGGAGCTGTTTTTT.

The V call is TRBV20-1, the J call TRBJ2-3; D is unresolved. CDR3 length equals 16 residues. Between the trimmed V and J ends, which lost 3 bases and 0 bases, there was a span of 16 bases. CDR1 is DFQATT, CDR2 SNEGSKA, per germline (reference sequence). CDR3 bases: TGCAGTGCTAGGCCCCGTGTGTACGCTAGCACAGATACGCAGTATTTT. It yields the protein CSARPRVYASTDTQYF.

The chain joins TRBV19 to TRBJ1-3, with D hard to call. V lost 3 bases and J lost 4, with 10 bases in between. CDR3 length: 14 amino acids. Per germline, CDR1 LNHDA and CDR2 SQIVND (reference sequence). CDR3 nucleotide sequence: TGTGCCAGTAGTATCATCGGACCGGGAAACACCATATATTTT. Protein sequence: CASSIIGPGNTIYF. The variable domain in full, completed from reference TRBV19 and TRBJ1-3, reads DGGITQSPKYLFRKEGQNVTLSCEQNLNHDAMYWYRQDPGQGLRLIYYSQIVNDFQKGDIAEGYSVSREKKESFPLTVTSAQKNPTAFYLCASSIIGPGNTIYFGEGSWLTVV.

In its sample, this clonotype was seen a few times. This chain uses TRBV30 with TRBJ1-5, with TRBD1 as a possible D gene (6 bases). The CDR3 runs to 13 residues. Germline values: CDR1 GTSNPN, CDR2 SVGIG (reference sequence). V lost 2 bases and J lost 4, with 9 bases in between. CDR3 coding DNA: TGTGCCTGGAGTTCAGGGGCGAATCAGCCCCAGCATTTT. The encoded protein is CAWSSGANQPQHF.

The chain joins TRBV2 to TRBJ2-5; 13 nucleotides agree with TRBD2. With 6 bases clipped from V and 1 base from J, the junction kept 2 bases outside the gene matches. The germline V gene encodes CDR1 SNHLY and CDR2 FYNNEI. This CDR3 is built from 15 residues. CDR3 nucleotide sequence: TGTGCCAGCAGAAGGACTAGCGGGGGCCAAGAGACCCAGTACTTC. Translating it yields CASRRTSGGQETQYF.

A single count supports this clonotype. This chain uses TRBV7-2 with TRBJ2-5, with D tentatively TRBD2 (6 bases). Trimming left V 5 bases short and J 10 bases short, with 17 bases between. The CDR3 runs to 13 residues. Germline V gives CDR1 SGHTA, CDR2 FQGNSA. The CDR3, as DNA: TGTGCCAGCAGCCGACTCCGCTCGGGGGACCAGTACTTC. This gives the protein CASSRLRSGDQYF.

This clonotype was seen more than once but under ten times. The V gene is TRBV2, the J gene TRBJ1-2, with 7 bases identical to TRBD1. The V gene end was trimmed by 4 bases and the J gene end by 3 bases; junction bases not matched to a gene: 5. Germline V gives CDR1 SNHLY, CDR2 FYNNEI. This CDR3 region has 14 residues. The CDR3 DNA is TGTGCCAGCAGTGCCAGGGACAGATACTATGGCTACACCTTC. It specifies CASSARDRYYGYTF.

V usage is TRBV7-2 and J usage is TRBJ1-2; D remains unclear. The CDR3 consists of 16 residues. Germline V lookup: CDR1 SGHTA, CDR2 FQGNSA. V shed 4 bases and J shed 7 bases, with 22 bases lying between them. The DNA of the CDR3 is TGTGCCAGCAGCTCCCCCACTCGGGCGGAATCGAGTGGCTACACCTTC. This encodes CASSSPTRAESSGYTF.

V and J are TRBV20-1 and TRBJ2-7; a weak D match, TRBD2 (6 bases). The CDR3 totals 14 residues. Germline lookup yields CDR1 DFQATT and CDR2 SNEGSKA (reference sequence). V lost 2 bases and J 6 bases, leaving 17 bases between the germline ends. In nucleotides, the CDR3 is TGCAGTGCTAGACCCCGGGGACTCCCCCCCGAGCAGTACTTC. Its translation: CSARPRGLPPEQYF.

This clonotype appeared a few times. The rearrangement uses TRBV20-1 and TRBJ1-5; D is unresolved. This CDR3 has 13 amino acids. Looked up from germline, CDR1 is DFQATT and CDR2 is SNEGSKA (reference sequence). With 5 bases removed from V and 2 bases from J, the gap between germline ends came to 10 bases. This chain's CDR3 is CSARGPGNQPQHF. As DNA, the CDR3 is TGCAGTGCTCGCGGACCGGGCAATCAGCCCCAGCATTTT.

The chain uses TRBV2 and TRBJ1-2; D perhaps matches TRBD1 (6 bases). V dropped 4 bases and J dropped 6 bases, with 15 bases sitting between them. The CDR3 covers 14 residues. Germline-derived CDR1 and CDR2 are SNHLY and FYNNEI. The CDR3 DNA reads TGTGCCAGCAGTGTTTTTGTAGGGGGGGATGGCTACACCTTC. Translation: CASSVFVGGDGYTF.

A few counts support this clonotype. The chain carries TRBV20-1 and TRBJ2-3, with 7 bases matching TRBD2. The CDR3 spans 16 residues. The germline V gene has CDR1 DFQATT and CDR2 SNEGSKA (reference sequence). Germline trimming cut 0 bases from V and 4 bases from J; bases unmatched to any gene: 10. The CDR3: CSARDRWRERSDTQYF. The CDR3 coding sequence is TGCAGTGCTAGAGATCGGTGGCGGGAGAGGTCAGATACGCAGTATTTT.

The chain couples TRBV7-2 to TRBJ1-4; TRBD1 matches 8 bases. The germline CDR1 and CDR2 sequences are SGHTA and FQGNSA. V lost 0 bases to trimming and J lost 8 bases; unmatched junction nucleotides: 5. The CDR3 extends over 15 amino acids. The CDR3 DNA reads TGTGCCAGCAGCTTAGCTGGACAGGGAGGGGAAAAACTGTTTTTT. Amino acid sequence: CASSLAGQGGEKLFF.

J is TRBJ1-2 and V is TRBV20-1, with 8 bases that match TRBD1. The CDR3 sequence is 13 residues long. Germline CDR1 and CDR2: DFQATT and SNEGSKA (reference sequence). The V gene end was trimmed by 3 bases and the J gene end by 4 bases; junction bases not matched to a gene: 4. The CDR3 loop reads CSARDRVSYGYTF. The CDR3 bases are TGCAGTGCTAGGGACAGGGTCTCCTATGGCTACACCTTC.

V and J are TRBV7-3 and TRBJ1-5; D possibly corresponds to TRBD1 (5 bases). CDR3 size: 13 residues. V was pared by 3 bases and J by 4 bases, with 7 bases between. Germline V gene data show CDR1 as SGHTA and CDR2 as FQGTGA. In nucleotides, the CDR3 is TGTGCCAGCAGCTTGGGGCTAAATCAGCCCCAGCATTTT. It translates to CASSLGLNQPQHF.

The V gene is TRBV28, the J gene TRBJ1-2, with D tentatively TRBD1 (6 bases). Trimming removed 2 bases at V and 4 bases at J, with 8 bases between. The CDR3 loop spans 13 amino acids. Germline V gives CDR1 MDHEN, CDR2 SYDVKM. The CDR3: CASSLGGGYGYTF. The CDR3 DNA reads as TGTGCCAGCAGTTTAGGAGGGGGCTATGGCTACACCTTC.

This clonotype was observed a single time. The gene calls are TRBV11-3 and TRBJ2-1; maybe TRBD2 (6 bases). This CDR3 contains 16 residues. V lost 5 bases, J lost 6 bases, and 20 bases lay in between. Per the germline V gene, CDR1 is SGHNT and CDR2 is YENEEA. In nucleotides, the CDR3 is TGTGCCAGCAGCCATCGACGGGGACTGGCCACCAATGAGCAGTTCTTC. It codes for CASSHRRGLATNEQFF. Complete variable domain (other parts from reference TRBV11-3 and TRBJ2-1): EAGVVQSPRYKIIEKKQPVAFWCNPISGHNTLYWYLQNLGQGPELLIRYENEEAVDDSQLPKDRFSAERLKGVDSTLKIQPAELGDSAVYLCASSHRRGLATNEQFFGPGTRLTVL.

V gene TRBV6-4 combines with J gene TRBJ1-4, with a weak D call TRBD1 (5 bases). This CDR3 has 16 residues. Germline loops: CDR1 MRHNA, CDR2 SNTAGT. Trimming removed 2 bases at V and 7 bases at J, with 17 bases between. The CDR3 DNA reads as TGTGCCAGCAGTGACGACACGAGCAGGGTTAGTGAAAAACTGTTTTTT. As protein: CASSDDTSRVSEKLFF.